Below are 27 T cell receptor beta chains sequenced from a single sample in a study of cytomegalovirus exposure and HLA in healthy donors. With 60 Vbeta and 13 Jbeta primers, the PCR was carried out. The assay was immunoSEQ multiplex PCR, and TCRdb's table has in-frame clones only and misses some. The repertoire has hundreds of thousands of clones, approximately 80% of them found once; the top ten carry roughly 0.71%. The sample comprised PBMCs. The receptors were sampled from a boy between 2 and 10 years old in good health and CMV-seronegative.

The chain links TRBV6-5 to TRBJ1-3; D not certain. V shed 2 bases and J shed 2 bases, with 7 bases lying between them. The CDR3 covers 14 residues. CDR1 and CDR2 (germline): MNHEY, SVGAGI. In nucleotides, the CDR3 is TGTGCCAGCAGTTACGGGCAGGCTGGAAACACCATATATTTT. Protein sequence: CASSYGQAGNTIYF.

The chain links TRBV14 to TRBJ1-1, with unresolved D. CDR1 and CDR2 (germline): SGHDN, FVKESK. CDR3 size: 13 residues. Between the trimmed V and J ends, which lost 2 bases and 7 bases, there was a span of 11 bases. The CDR3 coding sequence is TGTGCCAGCAGCCAATTCCGAACGGGTGAAGCTTTCTTT. Translating it yields CASSQFRTGEAFF.

V and J are TRBV4-1 and TRBJ2-7; maybe TRBD1 (6 bases). The V gene lost 0 bases and the J gene lost 6 bases, with 18 bases spanning the gap. This CDR3 spans 16 amino acids. Germline assignment: CDR1 MGHRA and CDR2 YSYEKL. The CDR3 nucleotides read TGCGCCAGCAGCCAAGATCAGGGGATTCCTTTCGGCGAGCAGTACTTC. Its translation: CASSQDQGIPFGEQYF.

This chain connects TRBV6-1 to TRBJ1-1, with TRBD1 identical over 8 bases. Trimming at V came to 10 bases and at J to 4 bases, leaving 2 bases not matched to a gene. CDR3 length equals 11 residues. The V gene's germline CDR1 is MNHNS and CDR2 SASEGT. This chain's CDR3 is CATGQGTEAFF. The CDR3 DNA reads TGTGCCACCGGACAGGGCACTGAAGCTTTCTTT.

The chain is built from TRBV18 and TRBJ1-5; 9 bases are a match to TRBD1. The CDR3 runs to 14 residues. V dropped 4 bases and J dropped 4; count of bases not matched to a gene: 2. Germline loops: CDR1 KGHSH, CDR2 LQKENI. CDR3 in DNA: TGTGCCAGCTCACGGGACAGGGAAAATCAGCCCCAGCATTTT. Residues: CASSRDRENQPQHF.

The V gene is TRBV30, the J gene TRBJ2-3; TRBD2 matches 9 bases. The CDR3 has 16 residues. Trimming cost V 2 bases and J 0 bases; bases outside gene matches: 6. In germline, CDR1 is GTSNPN, CDR2 SVGIG (reference sequence). Here the CDR3 DNA reads TGTGCCTGGAGTATGGGACTAGCTCCCAGCACAGATACGCAGTATTTT. It yields the protein CAWSMGLAPSTDTQYF.

This clone was observed a few times. The chain has TRBV6-6 and TRBJ1-5; the D gene is possibly TRBD1 (6 bases). The CDR3 is 13 amino acids. Germline CDR1 reads MNHNY; CDR2 reads SVGAGI (reference sequence). The V and J ends lost 6 bases and 5 bases respectively, with 11 bases between them. This CDR3 reads CASRTYRDQPQHF. The CDR3 region has the DNA TGTGCCAGCAGAACCTACAGGGATCAGCCCCAGCATTTT.

V is TRBV4-2 and J is TRBJ2-1, with 10 bases fitting TRBD2. V gave up 1 base and J gave up 9 bases; unmatched junction bases: 9. Germline V gene lookup returns CDR1 LGHNA and CDR2 YNFKEQ. This CDR3 has 16 residues. In DNA, the CDR3 is TGTGCCAGCAGCCAAGTGGCTAGCGGGAGTGGAGGTGAGCAGTTCTTC. Amino acids: CASSQVASGSGGEQFF.

This clone was counted a few times. The rearrangement uses TRBV19 and TRBJ1-4, with 9 bases fitting TRBD1. The V gene end was trimmed by 3 bases and the J gene end by 6 bases; junction bases not matched to a gene: 2. The CDR3 is 14 residues long. From germline, CDR1 is LNHDA and CDR2 SQIVND (reference sequence). In nucleotides, the CDR3 is TGTGCCAGTAGTATCGGGACAGGGTATGAAAAACTGTTTTTT. This encodes CASSIGTGYEKLFF.

The genes are TRBV30 and TRBJ2-5; TRBD1 might be the D (6 bases). The V end was cut by 0 bases, the J end by 3 bases, with 14 bases between. Germline V lookup: CDR1 GTSNPN, CDR2 SVGIG (reference sequence). The CDR3 sequence is 15 residues long. CDR3 residues: CAWSVQGQWKETQYF. In DNA, the CDR3 is TGTGCCTGGAGTGTACAAGGACAGTGGAAAGAGACCCAGTACTTC.

The V gene is TRBV9, the J gene TRBJ2-7; D not certain. The length of the CDR3 is 14 residues. The ends were cut back, 0 bases at V and 0 bases at J, with 7 bases in the middle. Germline loops: CDR1 SGDLS, CDR2 YYNGEE. The DNA for the CDR3 is TGTGCCAGCAGCGTAGGACTTACCTCCTACGAGCAGTACTTC. Translating it yields CASSVGLTSYEQYF.

This chain joins TRBV30 and TRBJ2-1; the D gene is possibly TRBD1 (5 bases). The CDR3 sequence is 12 residues long. Per germline, CDR1 GTSNPN and CDR2 SVGIG (reference sequence). V dropped 7 bases and J dropped 3 bases, with 10 bases sitting between them. The CDR3, as DNA: TGTGCCTCCAGGGATATCTACAATGAGCAGTTCTTC. This translates into CASRDIYNEQFF.

This clone was found many times. The chain has TRBV29-1 and TRBJ1-2, with a weak D call TRBD1 (5 bases). Germline lookup yields CDR1 SQVTM and CDR2 ANQGSEA. Trimming pared 6 bases from V and 0 bases from J, leaving 11 bases between. The CDR3 totals 13 residues. The CDR3 DNA is TGCAGCGTGAATCAGGGTTCTAACTATGGCTACACCTTC. It translates to CSVNQGSNYGYTF.

This clone came up a few times. As DNA, the CDR3 is TGTGCCAGCAGTCCCGCAGGGGCTGAAGCTTTCTTT. Translating it yields CASSPAGAEAFF. The chain has TRBV27 and TRBJ1-1; weak D call: TRBD1 (6 bases). V gave up 5 bases and J gave up 6 bases, with 10 bases separating them. Germline-derived CDR1 and CDR2 are MNHEY and SMNVEV (reference sequence). This CDR3 has 12 residues.

This clone was counted many times. The chain recombines TRBV5-6 with TRBJ2-7; 12 bases match TRBD2. The V segment lost 3 bases and the J segment 3 bases; nucleotides outside the gene matches: 10. The germline V gene has CDR1 SGHDT and CDR2 YYEEEE. The CDR3 extends over 17 amino acids. CDR3 bases: TGTGCCAGCAGCTCATACGGACTAGCGGGACGAAACTACGAGCAGTACTTC. Its protein is CASSSYGLAGRNYEQYF.

The DNA for the CDR3 is TGTGCCAGCAGCGTATACGATTCGGTGAACACTGAAGCTTTCTTT. Translating it yields CASSVYDSVNTEAFF. The chain carries TRBV9 and TRBJ1-1; D remains ambiguous. This CDR3 region has 15 residues. V lost 1 base and J lost 0, with 10 bases in between. Germline CDR1 and CDR2: SGDLS and YYNGEE.

The chain joins TRBV5-4 to TRBJ2-7; D may be TRBD2 (6 bases). Between the trimmed V and J ends, which lost 0 bases and 0 bases, there was a span of 10 bases. CDR3 length: 15 residues. Germline CDR1 SGHNT, CDR2 YYREEE (reference sequence). CDR3 in DNA: TGTGCCAGCAGCTTGGGAGCGGGTGCCTCCTACGAGCAGTACTTC. This encodes CASSLGAGASYEQYF. Supplemented by reference TRBV5-4 and TRBJ2-7, the full variable domain reads ETGVTQSPTHLIKTRGQQVTLRCSSQSGHNTVSWYQQALGQGPQFIFQYYREEENGRGNFPPRFSGLQFPNYSSELNVNALELDDSALYLCASSLGAGASYEQYFGPGTRLTVT.

This chain uses TRBV11-2 with TRBJ1-2; D is perhaps TRBD1 (6 bases). Looked up from germline, CDR1 is SGHAT and CDR2 is FQNNGV. The length of the CDR3 is 12 residues. V dropped 3 bases and J dropped 8 bases, with 10 bases sitting between them. CDR3 region: CASSFAGDGYTF. Here the CDR3 DNA reads TGTGCCAGCAGCTTCGCAGGGGACGGCTACACCTTC.

This chain connects TRBV7-9 to TRBJ2-3; D uncertain. Germline V gene sequence: CDR1 SEHNR, CDR2 FQNEAQ (reference sequence). V was pared by 8 bases and J by 5 bases, with 11 bases between. This CDR3 contains 12 residues. The CDR3, as DNA: TGTGCCAGCGTGAGCTACGTAGATACGCAGTATTTT. This sequence encodes CASVSYVDTQYF.

The chain employs TRBV27 and TRBJ2-7, with TRBD2 matching 8 bases. The germline gives CDR1 MNHEY, CDR2 SMNVEV (reference sequence). The CDR3 has 14 residues. Unmatched junction bases numbered 10, after V lost 6 bases and J lost 6 bases. Written as DNA, the CDR3 is TGTGCCAGCAGAAGTAGCGGACTAGCACGCGAGCAGTACTTC. This gives the protein CASRSSGLAREQYF.

This chain links TRBV19 with TRBJ1-5; 12 nucleotides line up with TRBD1. The CDR3 has 17 residues. Germline V gene sequence: CDR1 LNHDA, CDR2 SQIVND (reference sequence). Losses at the gene ends were 7 bases for V and 1 base for J; bases not matched to a gene: 8. For the CDR3, the DNA is TGTGCCAGTAAACGGGACAGGGGGCCTTGGAGCAATCAGCCCCAGCATTTT. Protein: CASKRDRGPWSNQPQHF.

This clone was recorded once. This chain connects TRBV27 to TRBJ1-1, with 7 bases identical to TRBD1. CDR3 length equals 11 residues. V trimming: 7 bases; J trimming: 7 bases; junction bases outside the gene matches: 3. In germline, CDR1 is MNHEY, CDR2 SMNVEV (reference sequence). The CDR3: CASTGGSEAFF. As DNA, the CDR3 is TGTGCCAGCACAGGGGGTAGTGAAGCTTTCTTT.

J is TRBJ2-5 and V is TRBV10-3; TRBD2 aligns across 8 bases. With the DNA end fitting TRBJ2-7 better, the J assignment may be wrong. The CDR3 contains 14 residues. Germline V gene lookup returns CDR1 ENHRY and CDR2 SYGVKD. CDR3 sequence (DNA): TGTGCCATCAGTGATCCCAGCGGGGGTTACGAGCAGTACTTC. Its translation is CAISDPSGGYEQYF.

V usage is TRBV7-9 and J usage is TRBJ1-1; 11 bases fit TRBD1. This CDR3 spans 13 amino acids. Losses at the gene ends were 5 bases for V and 8 bases for J; bases not matched to a gene: 4. Germline V gene data show CDR1 as SEHNR and CDR2 as FQNEAQ (reference sequence). The CDR3 DNA reads TGTGCCAGCAGCCGGACAGGGGGCGAGGAAGCTTTCTTT. Residues: CASSRTGGEEAFF.

The V gene is TRBV12-2, the J gene TRBJ2-7; the table gives TRBD1 as D, unverified against the DNA. TRBV12-2 counts as a pseudogene. CDR3 length: 13 amino acids. DNA for the CDR3: TGTGCAAGTCGCTTAATGACAGCGTGCGAGCAGTACTTC. Translated: CASRLMTACEQYF.

V and J are TRBV7-9 and TRBJ1-1; D remains ambiguous. Germline CDR1 is SEHNR and CDR2 is FQNEAQ (reference sequence). The V end was cut by 4 bases, the J end by 1 base, with 7 bases between. The CDR3 is 13 residues long. CDR3 region: CASSSDWNTEAFF. The CDR3 region has the DNA TGTGCCAGCAGCTCGGACTGGAACACTGAAGCTTTCTTT.

J is TRBJ2-5 and V is TRBV5-1; 9 bases match TRBD2. The CDR3 runs 16 residues. With V trimmed by 1 base and J by 5 bases, 9 bases remained unmatched. CDR1 is SGHRS, CDR2 YFSETQ, per germline. CDR3 sequence: CASSLSPSGAGETQYF. The CDR3 DNA reads TGCGCCAGCAGCTTGTCGCCTAGCGGGGCCGGTGAGACCCAGTACTTC.